The 21 T cell receptor beta chains below all came from one sample that was sequenced in a study of T cells expressing NK-cell markers (dated by TCRdb to the early 2020s). The library was built by means of 5' RACE. The listed sequencing device is Illumina HiSeq 2000. TCRdb reprocessed the reads into one record per CDR3 protein sequence, lacking DNA. The sample table holds over 350,000 distinct CDR3 sequences. The ten largest clones add up to about 10% of the sample. The source material was blood T cells: a sorted CD56 or NKG2C T cell subset, CD4+ or CD8+ T cells, or bulk PBMC T cells (not recorded which). Every receptor here comes from a woman in her 50s in good health. Donor details come from another sample of the same person, matched by shared clones.

CDR3 amino acids: CSVGGYNQPQHF. V is TRBV20-1 and J is TRBJ1-5. This CDR3 spans 12 amino acids. CDR1 and CDR2 from the germline V gene are DFQATT and SNEGSKA (reference sequence).

The genes are TRBV27 and TRBJ2-3; TCRdb's assignment of TRBD1 cannot be checked, as there is no DNA. CDR3 length: 16 residues. Per germline, CDR1 MNHEY and CDR2 SMNVEV (reference sequence). Here the CDR3 reads CASSPWDTTSTDTQYF.

The chain employs TRBV28 and TRBJ2-3; the D call of TRBD2 rests on TCRdb alone, since no DNA is present to check it. Germline CDR1 is MDHEN and CDR2 is SYDVKM. The CDR3 consists of 15 residues. The CDR3 sequence: CASRTAGVSTDTQYF. Filled out from reference TRBV28 and TRBJ2-3, the complete variable domain reads DVKVTQSSRYLVKRTGEKVFLECVQDMDHENMFWYRQDPGLGLRLIYFSYDVKMKEKGDIPEGYSVSREKKERFSLILESASTNQTSMYLCASRTAGVSTDTQYFGPGTRLTVL.

This CDR3 is CASSLTGQVWNEQFF. The chain links TRBV11-2 to TRBJ2-1; TCRdb's D call of TRBD1 is untestable without DNA. The germline V gene encodes CDR1 SGHAT and CDR2 FQNNGV. There are 15 residues in the CDR3.

This sequence joins TRBV5-1 and TRBJ2-4. The germline V gene has CDR1 SGHRS and CDR2 YFSETQ. This CDR3 has 13 residues. The CDR3 spells CASSSGRLNIQYF.

The chain recombines TRBV5-1 with TRBJ2-3; TCRdb gives TRBD2 as the D gene, but with no DNA this cannot be confirmed. Germline V gives CDR1 SGHRS, CDR2 YFSETQ. CDR3 length: 18 amino acids. CDR3: CASSLIGLAGVGTDTQYF.

The chain links TRBV6-6 to TRBJ2-3; the D call of TRBD1 rests on TCRdb alone, since no DNA is present to check it. Germline CDR1 and CDR2: MNHNY and SVGAGI (reference sequence). CDR3 length: 14 residues. This CDR3 is CASSYGTGAPTQYF.

The chain links TRBV12-3 or TRBV12-4 to TRBJ1-1; the TCRdb D gene call, TRBD1, has no DNA to confirm it. The CDR3 totals 16 residues. CDR3 residues: CASSYRDSPMNTEAFF.

The chain uses TRBV5-1 and TRBJ2-1. This CDR3 is 13 amino acids long. CDR1 SGHRS and CDR2 YFSETQ come from the germline V gene. This chain's CDR3 is CASSMGPHDEQFF.

The chain has TRBV24-1 and TRBJ2-1. There are 14 residues in the CDR3. Germline V gene lookup returns CDR1 KGHDR and CDR2 SFDVKD. The CDR3 loop is CATRSTGSYNEQFF.

This chain connects TRBV7-2 to TRBJ2-2; TCRdb reports TRBD2, a call that lacks DNA to check it against. The CDR3 covers 16 residues. CDR1 is SGHTA and CDR2 is FQGNSA in the germline V gene. The CDR3 spells CASSLSASGGTGELFF.

This chain uses TRBV12-3 or TRBV12-4 with TRBJ1-6; TCRdb outputs TRBD1, but without DNA this stays unchecked. This CDR3 comprises 15 residues. CDR3 amino acids: CASSFLQGQGSPLHF.

The chain carries TRBV6-5 and TRBJ1-1. Germline-derived CDR1 and CDR2 are MNHEY and SVGAGI. The CDR3 is 13 amino acids. The CDR3 loop reads CASTDGAPTEAFF.

V is TRBV6-2 or TRBV6-3 and J is TRBJ2-1; TCRdb's D call, TRBD2, is unchecked because there is no DNA. In germline, CDR1 is MNHEY, CDR2 SVGEGT. This CDR3 has 16 amino acids. The CDR3 sequence: CASSYYPAGGGNEQFF.

The chain links TRBV9 to TRBJ2-1. Germline V gene data show CDR1 as SGDLS and CDR2 as YYNGEE. The CDR3 loop spans 13 amino acids. The CDR3: CASSPTSNVEQFF.

The rearrangement uses TRBV24-1 and TRBJ2-5; TCRdb indicates TRBD1, and absent DNA this call remains unverified. The CDR3 is made up of 15 amino acids. Germline CDR1 reads KGHDR; CDR2 reads SFDVKD. The CDR3 protein is CATSDTGQLQETQYF.

V usage is TRBV24-1 and J usage is TRBJ2-1; the D call of TRBD2 rests on TCRdb alone, since no DNA is present to check it. Germline CDR1 and CDR2: KGHDR and SFDVKD. This CDR3 is built from 14 residues. The CDR3 sequence is CATSPGGSANEQFF.

The chain links TRBV10-3 to TRBJ2-1. The CDR3 loop spans 13 amino acids. The germline CDR1 and CDR2 sequences are ENHRY and SYGVKD. CDR3 residues: CATRLDQHNEQFF.

V gene TRBV6-1 combines with J gene TRBJ1-5; TCRdb's D call, TRBD1, is unchecked because there is no DNA. Germline CDR1 reads MNHNS; CDR2 reads SASEGT. This CDR3 comprises 14 residues. CDR3 region: CASRTLTGDQPQHF.

J is TRBJ2-5 and V is TRBV15; TCRdb gives TRBD1 as the D gene, but with no DNA this cannot be confirmed. The CDR3 covers 13 residues. Germline V gene lookup returns CDR1 LNHNV and CDR2 YYDKDF (reference sequence). The CDR3 region is CATSRETQGAQYF. Together with reference TRBV15 and TRBJ2-5, the CDR3 gives the full variable domain: DAMVIQNPRYQVTQFGKPVTLSCSQTLNHNVMYWYQQKSSQAPKLLFHYYDKDFNNEADTPDNFQSRRPNTSFCFLDIRSPGLGDTAMYLCATSRETQGAQYFGPGTRLLVL.

The chain joins TRBV10-2 to TRBJ2-3; the D call from TCRdb, TRBD2, cannot be confirmed without DNA. From germline, CDR1 is WSHSY and CDR2 SAAADI. CDR3 length: 15 residues. The CDR3 here is CASSERSGRTDTQYF.